Each of the 10 T cell receptor beta chains below was sequenced from the same sample in a study of cytomegalovirus exposure and HLA in healthy donors. Assay: immunoSEQ multiplex PCR; the TCRdb copy retains only in-frame clones and omits some. The sample lists around 190,000 clones; about nine tenths were seen once. The sample comprised PBMCs. These TCRs come from a man aged 25-45 years in good health and CMV-seropositive.

This chain uses TRBV19 with TRBJ2-2; no clear D. The V gene lost 4 bases and the J gene lost 4 bases, with 7 bases spanning the gap. The CDR3 contains 13 residues. The germline CDR1 and CDR2 sequences are LNHDA and SQIVND (reference sequence). Written as DNA, the CDR3 is TGTGCCAGTAGTAGGCTAGGCACCGGGGAGCTGTTTTTT. This gives the protein CASSRLGTGELFF.

The V and J genes are TRBV19 and TRBJ2-5; D possibly corresponds to TRBD2 (5 bases). This CDR3 is 13 amino acids long. V was pared by 3 bases and J by 3 bases, with 8 bases between. Germline V CDR1 and CDR2: LNHDA, SQIVND (reference sequence). CDR3: CASSMPGEETQYF. In DNA form, the CDR3 reads TGTGCCAGTAGTATGCCCGGGGAAGAGACCCAGTACTTC.

This chain connects TRBV5-1 to TRBJ1-4, with 10 bases fitting TRBD1. The V segment lost 4 bases and the J segment 10 bases; nucleotides outside the gene matches: 19. Germline V gives CDR1 SGHRS, CDR2 YFSETQ. This CDR3 region has 18 residues. CDR3 sequence: CASSVHGTGDMGPGKLFF. CDR3 nucleotide sequence: TGCGCCAGCAGCGTACACGGGACAGGGGATATGGGGCCTGGAAAACTGTTTTTT.

The chain employs TRBV27 and TRBJ2-3, with D hard to call. The CDR3 is 16 residues long. The germline V and J ends were trimmed by 1 base and 0 bases, with 11 bases remaining between them. Germline V gene data show CDR1 as MNHEY and CDR2 as SMNVEV (reference sequence). CDR3 nucleotides: TGTGCCAGCAGTTTATTCAGTGAGACTAGCACAGATACGCAGTATTTT. Its protein is CASSLFSETSTDTQYF.

This clone was seen a handful of times. This chain links TRBV10-3 with TRBJ1-2, with 8 bases matching TRBD1. The V and J ends lost 6 bases and 2 bases, in that order; junction bases with no gene match: 5. From germline, CDR1 is ENHRY and CDR2 SYGVKD. The CDR3 loop spans 14 amino acids. CDR3 sequence (DNA): TGTGCCATCAGGAGGGGACAGGACAACTATGGCTACACCTTC. Its translation is CAIRRGQDNYGYTF.

The sample holds a few counts of this clone. The rearrangement joins TRBV12-5 to TRBJ2-1; 9 bases match TRBD2. There are 17 residues in the CDR3. The trim removed 7 bases at V and 6 bases at J, leaving 16 bases unmatched. Germline assignment: CDR1 LGHNT and CDR2 FRNRAP. The CDR3 reads CASANPEGGGAFNEQFF. The CDR3 region has the DNA TGTGCTAGTGCCAACCCCGAGGGCGGGGGGGCGTTCAATGAGCAGTTCTTC.

The chain couples TRBV6-5 to TRBJ2-7; the D is unclear. Germline lookup yields CDR1 MNHEY and CDR2 SVGAGI. V lost 5 bases and J 0 bases, leaving 14 bases between the germline ends. The CDR3 runs 15 residues. The CDR3 region has the DNA TGTGCCAGCAGTCCTATCATGCTAGGCTCCTACGAGCAGTACTTC. Protein sequence: CASSPIMLGSYEQYF.

In nucleotides, the CDR3 is TGCGCCAGCAGCTTGGCCGCCCCCGGGACAGGGGGTTACGAGCAGTACTTC. It encodes CASSLAAPGTGGYEQYF. The chain uses TRBV5-1 and TRBJ2-7, with 11 bases identical to TRBD1. CDR1 is SGHRS and CDR2 is YFSETQ in the germline V gene. Trimming took 0 bases from V and 4 from J; bases not matched to a gene: 9. The CDR3 runs 17 residues.

This chain connects TRBV25-1 to TRBJ1-3; TRBD1 is a possible D gene (6 bases). V was shortened by 10 bases and J by 2 bases, with 15 bases between the two germline ends. The germline CDR1 and CDR2 sequences are MGHDK and SYGVNS. The CDR3 is 14 amino acids. CDR3 sequence: CATQGRGTGNTIYF. The CDR3 region has the DNA TGTGCCACCCAGGGAAGGGGGACTGGAAACACCATATATTTT.

At least ten counts were recorded for this clone. This chain joins TRBV30 and TRBJ1-5; maybe TRBD1 (6 bases). The CDR3 runs to 13 residues. The germline gives CDR1 GTSNPN, CDR2 SVGIG (reference sequence). Trimming pared 2 bases from V and 7 bases from J, leaving 12 bases between. DNA of the CDR3: TGTGCCTGGAGTACTTACCAGGGGCAGCCCCAGCATTTT. Its protein is CAWSTYQGQPQHF.